These 20 T cell receptor beta chains originate from one sample sequenced in a study of T-cell reconstitution after alpha-beta-depleted transplantation in children. Library preparation (for TCRbeta) was performed with unique molecular identifiers. In TCRdb, the PCR reads were re-called with MiXCR into one record per CDR3 protein. The sample shows 250,000 to 300,000 distinct CDR3 sequences, 9.9% of them seen only once. This specimen consisted of PBMCs from the stem cell graft donor, obtained from the stem cell graft. The origin of the receptors is a human donor who donated a stem cell graft to a child with SCID.

This clonotype was seen many times. This chain links TRBV2 with TRBJ2-1; D unclear. CDR3 length equals 11 residues. The V gene lost 7 bases and the J gene lost 7 bases, with 8 bases spanning the gap. CDR1 and CDR2 from the germline V gene are SNHLY and FYNNEI. The CDR3 here is CASKRENEQFF. CDR3 bases: TGTGCCAGCAAAAGGGAAAATGAGCAGTTCTTC. Full variable domain (outside the CDR3, taken from reference TRBV2 and TRBJ2-1): EPEVTQTPSHQVTQMGQEVILRCVPISNHLYFYWYRQILGQKVEFLVSFYNNEISEKSEIFDDQFSVERPDGSNFTLKIRSTKLEDSAMYFCASKRENEQFFGPGTRLTVL.

This clonotype was counted between two and nine times. V is TRBV19 and J is TRBJ2-1; 12 positions agree with TRBD2. Looked up from germline, CDR1 is LNHDA and CDR2 is SQIVND (reference sequence). This CDR3 region has 15 residues. Trimming took 5 bases from V and 6 from J; bases not matched to a gene: 5. Here the CDR3 reads CASSLSSGGVNEQFF. The CDR3, as DNA: TGTGCCAGTAGTTTGTCTAGCGGGGGGGTCAATGAGCAGTTCTTC.

This clonotype was picked up a small number of times. The V gene is TRBV18, the J gene TRBJ2-7; D perhaps matches TRBD2 (6 bases). Germline CDR1 KGHSH, CDR2 LQKENI. V lost 2 bases and J 5 bases, leaving 7 bases between the germline ends. This CDR3 has 12 residues. This CDR3 reads CASSPWGDEQYF. In nucleotides, the CDR3 is TGTGCCAGCTCACCATGGGGGGACGAGCAGTACTTC.

This clonotype was seen at least ten times. The chain is built from TRBV9 and TRBJ2-2, with D unresolved. V lost 1 base, J lost 4 bases, and 8 bases lay in between. In germline, CDR1 is SGDLS, CDR2 YYNGEE. The CDR3 contains 14 residues. The CDR3 DNA follows: TGTGCCAGCAGCGTAAGAGTTTCCACCGGGGAGCTGTTTTTT. As protein: CASSVRVSTGELFF.

The V gene is TRBV29-1, the J gene TRBJ2-1; 7 bases are a match to TRBD1. Trimming took 6 bases from V and 5 from J; bases not matched to a gene: 1. Germline V lookup: CDR1 SQVTM, CDR2 ANQGSEA. The CDR3 is made up of 11 amino acids. CDR3 protein: CSVTGNNEQFF. The CDR3 DNA follows: TGCAGCGTGACAGGGAACAATGAGCAGTTCTTC.

This clonotype has a handful of counts. The V gene is TRBV6-1, the J gene TRBJ2-1; 7 bases are shared with TRBD2. The junction had 7 bases not matched to a gene; V was cut back by 10 bases and J by 4 bases. Germline-derived CDR1 and CDR2 are MNHNS and SASEGT. This CDR3 is 13 amino acids long. DNA for the CDR3: TGTGCCACCCTGGGGGGGGTTTACAATGAGCAGTTCTTC. It is translated as CATLGGVYNEQFF.

V and J are TRBV20-1 and TRBJ2-5; 9 bases line up with TRBD1. Germline assignment: CDR1 DFQATT and CDR2 SNEGSKA (reference sequence). This CDR3 has 13 amino acids. Trimming at V came to 5 bases and at J to 5 bases, leaving 6 bases not matched to a gene. The CDR3 is CSAFTGGTETQYF. CDR3 nucleotides: TGCAGTGCTTTCACAGGGGGCACGGAGACCCAGTACTTC.

The table lists this clonotype with many counts. The chain couples TRBV4-1 to TRBJ2-7; 8 positions match TRBD1. This CDR3 spans 15 amino acids. CDR1 is MGHRA and CDR2 is YSYEKL in the germline V gene. Trimming cost V 3 bases and J 5 bases; bases outside gene matches: 9. CDR3 region: CASSHRQGKEDEQYF. Here the CDR3 DNA reads TGCGCCAGCAGCCACAGACAGGGGAAGGAGGACGAGCAGTACTTC.

This clonotype was counted many times. The V and J genes are TRBV20-1 and TRBJ2-2, with D unclear. The CDR3 runs 14 residues. V was cut by 2 bases and J by 2 bases, with 9 bases left in between. In germline, CDR1 is DFQATT, CDR2 SNEGSKA (reference sequence). CDR3 in DNA: TGCAGTGCTAGACAGTCGGGTAACACCGGGGAGCTGTTTTTT. It encodes CSARQSGNTGELFF.

The chain is built from TRBV10-3 and TRBJ2-1, with unresolved D. Trimming shortened V by 6 bases and J by 7 bases, and 13 bases separated the two germline ends. Germline V CDR1 and CDR2: ENHRY, SYGVKD. There are 13 residues in the CDR3. The DNA of the CDR3 is TGTGCCATCAGCTCCGACTTGGCAAATGAGCAGTTCTTC. It yields the protein CAISSDLANEQFF.

The table lists this clonotype with a few counts. J is TRBJ1-1 and V is TRBV28; no reliable D call. V was trimmed by 4 bases and J by 5 bases, leaving 8 bases between them. Germline lookup yields CDR1 MDHEN and CDR2 SYDVKM. This CDR3 spans 12 amino acids. In nucleotides, the CDR3 is TGTGCCAGCAGTTCGGTTTGGACTGAAGCTTTCTTT. Protein: CASSSVWTEAFF.

The sample holds many counts of this clonotype. The chain recombines TRBV24-1 with TRBJ2-1; 8 positions agree with TRBD1. Trimming at V came to 3 bases and at J to 6 bases, leaving 6 bases not matched to a gene. The CDR3 is made up of 15 amino acids. Germline V gene lookup returns CDR1 KGHDR and CDR2 SFDVKD. The CDR3 here is CATSDAGTGTNEQFF. The CDR3 DNA follows: TGTGCCACCAGTGATGCCGGGACAGGAACCAATGAGCAGTTCTTC.

The rearrangement uses TRBV27 and TRBJ2-5; 8 bases map to TRBD1. Germline-derived CDR1 and CDR2 are MNHEY and SMNVEV (reference sequence). The CDR3 has 14 amino acids. Germline trimming cut 6 bases from V and 0 bases from J; bases unmatched to any gene: 3. CDR3 residues: CASSRDRNQETQYF. CDR3 coding DNA: TGTGCCAGCAGCCGGGACAGGAACCAAGAGACCCAGTACTTC.

The CDR3 loop is CASSQWDRGGEKLFF. The CDR3 DNA is TGCGCCAGCAGCCAATGGGACAGGGGGGGTGAAAAACTGTTTTTT. V and J are TRBV4-1 and TRBJ1-4; 11 positions agree with TRBD1. CDR3 length equals 15 residues. Trimming removed 2 bases from V and 7 bases from J; junction bases left unmatched: 3. The germline V gene has CDR1 MGHRA and CDR2 YSYEKL.

The chain is built from TRBV7-8 and TRBJ2-7; TRBD2 matches 9 bases. The germline gives CDR1 SGHVS, CDR2 FQNEAQ. This CDR3 is built from 17 residues. J gave up 0 bases and V 1 base, and 7 bases lay outside the gene matches. CDR3 sequence: CASSLGGRGGSSYEQYF. DNA of the CDR3: TGTGCCAGCAGCTTAGGAGGGCGGGGGGGAAGCTCCTACGAGCAGTACTTC.

This clonotype was recorded a few times. This rearrangement joins TRBV6-1 to TRBJ2-3; D uncertain. This CDR3 comprises 12 residues. The germline CDR1 and CDR2 sequences are MNHNS and SASEGT. With 0 bases removed from V and 5 bases from J, the gap between germline ends came to 3 bases. CDR3 loop: CASSEAGDTQYF. The CDR3 DNA reads TGTGCCAGCAGTGAAGCGGGAGATACGCAGTATTTT.

This clonotype has a count of ten or more. This sequence joins TRBV5-1 and TRBJ2-2; D perhaps matches TRBD1 (6 bases). V lost 4 bases to trimming and J lost 8 bases, with 15 bases between them. Germline lookup yields CDR1 SGHRS and CDR2 YFSETQ. CDR3 length: 14 residues. The CDR3 coding sequence is TGCGCCAGCAGCCCTACAGGGAATGAGGGGGAGCTGTTTTTT. This codes for CASSPTGNEGELFF.

The V gene is TRBV20-1, the J gene TRBJ2-1, with D perhaps matching TRBD1 (5 bases). The CDR3 is 13 residues long. V gave up 0 bases and J gave up 6 bases, with 9 bases separating them. Germline V gene sequence: CDR1 DFQATT, CDR2 SNEGSKA (reference sequence). CDR3 loop: CSAREPGINEQFF. In nucleotides, the CDR3 is TGCAGTGCTAGAGAACCAGGGATCAATGAGCAGTTCTTC.

This clonotype has only a few counts. The chain recombines TRBV7-2 with TRBJ2-7; D is perhaps TRBD1 (5 bases). CDR1 SGHTA and CDR2 FQGNSA come from the germline V gene. This CDR3 is 13 amino acids long. The V end was cut by 1 base, the J end by 12 bases, with 16 bases between. DNA of the CDR3: TGTGCCAGCAGCTTAGGACCTCAGGGCGGTCGGTACTTC. Amino acid sequence: CASSLGPQGGRYF.

This chain links TRBV6-5 with TRBJ2-7, with a possible D match to TRBD2 (5 bases). Deletions cut 6 bases from V and 1 base from J, with 16 bases between. Germline-derived CDR1 and CDR2 are MNHEY and SVGAGI. The CDR3 sequence is 15 residues long. CDR3: CASSSPRGVSYEQYF. The CDR3 nucleotides read TGTGCCAGCAGCTCCCCCCGGGGAGTGTCCTACGAGCAGTACTTC.